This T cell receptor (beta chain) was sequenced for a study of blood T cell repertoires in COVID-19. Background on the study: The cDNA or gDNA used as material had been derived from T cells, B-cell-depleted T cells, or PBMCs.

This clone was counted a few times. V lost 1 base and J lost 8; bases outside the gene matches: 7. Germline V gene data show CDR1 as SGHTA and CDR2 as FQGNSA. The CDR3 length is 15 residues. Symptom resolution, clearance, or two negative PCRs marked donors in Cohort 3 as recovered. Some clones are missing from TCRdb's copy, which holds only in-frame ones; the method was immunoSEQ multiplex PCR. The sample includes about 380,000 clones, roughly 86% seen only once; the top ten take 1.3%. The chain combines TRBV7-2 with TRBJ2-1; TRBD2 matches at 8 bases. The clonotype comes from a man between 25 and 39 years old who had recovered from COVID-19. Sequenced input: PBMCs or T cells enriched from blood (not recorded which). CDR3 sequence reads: CASSLDGGGFYEQFF. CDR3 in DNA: TGTGCCAGCAGCTTAGACGGGGGGGGTTTCTATGAGCAGTTCTTC.